Reported below is one TCR beta chain. This entry is derived from a study of blood T cell repertoires in COVID-19. The overall study: Collection of acute and convalescent COVID-19 samples took place in the United States, Italy and Spain.

CDR1 is SGDLS and CDR2 is YYNGEE in the germline V gene. The CDR3 is 16 residues long. V shed 4 bases and J 2 bases; nucleotides not matched to a gene: 11. Authors' processing steps: Amplification with reference gene primers provided the estimates of nucleated cell counts. TCRdb keeps only in-frame clones here, not all; method: immunoSEQ multiplex PCR. D and trimming come from the DNA, and the V and J calls and clone size come from that table. The sample has more than 250,000 clones; around 86% are singletons. The TCR sequence derives from a woman aged 45-59 years with acute or convalescent COVID-19. The chain joins TRBV9 to TRBJ2-7, with 8 bases lining up with TRBD2. Sequences were obtained from peripheral blood. The CDR3, as DNA: TGTGCCAGCAGCCACCAATGGACTAGCCAAACCTACGAGCAGTACTTC. Protein: CASSHQWTSQTYEQYF.